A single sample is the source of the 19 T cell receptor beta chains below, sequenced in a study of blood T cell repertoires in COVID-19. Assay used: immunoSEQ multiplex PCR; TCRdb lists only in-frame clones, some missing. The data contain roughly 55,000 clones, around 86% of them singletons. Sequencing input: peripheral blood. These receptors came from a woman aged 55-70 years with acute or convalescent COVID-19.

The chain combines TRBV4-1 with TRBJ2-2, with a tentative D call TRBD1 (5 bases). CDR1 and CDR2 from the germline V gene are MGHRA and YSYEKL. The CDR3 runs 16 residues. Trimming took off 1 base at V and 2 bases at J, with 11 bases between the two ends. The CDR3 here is CASSQVGAVNTGELFF. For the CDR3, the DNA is TGCGCCAGCAGCCAAGTTGGGGCAGTCAACACCGGGGAGCTGTTTTTT.

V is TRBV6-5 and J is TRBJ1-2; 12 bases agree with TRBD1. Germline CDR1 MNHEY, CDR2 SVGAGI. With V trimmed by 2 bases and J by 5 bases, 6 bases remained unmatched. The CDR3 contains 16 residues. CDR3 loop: CASSYVPGQGAYGYTF. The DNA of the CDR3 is TGTGCCAGCAGTTACGTACCGGGACAGGGGGCTTATGGCTACACCTTC.

CDR3 sequence: CASRRQGQPYLGYTF. Here the CDR3 DNA reads TGTGCCAGCAGGAGACAGGGACAACCCTATCTGGGCTACACCTTC. The chain carries TRBV6-5 and TRBJ1-2, with 7 bases that match TRBD1. The V gene's germline CDR1 is MNHEY and CDR2 SVGAGI. The V gene end was trimmed by 6 bases and the J gene end by 8 bases; junction bases not matched to a gene: 15. There are 15 residues in the CDR3.

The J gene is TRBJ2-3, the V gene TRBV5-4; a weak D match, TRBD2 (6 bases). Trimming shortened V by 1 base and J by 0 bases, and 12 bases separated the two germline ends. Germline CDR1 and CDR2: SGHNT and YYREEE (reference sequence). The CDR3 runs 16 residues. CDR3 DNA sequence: TGTGCCAGCAGCTTGTATAGCGGCCAAAGCACAGATACGCAGTATTTT. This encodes CASSLYSGQSTDTQYF.

DNA of the CDR3: TGTGCCAGCAGCCAGGGGGCCGCACAGCCCCAGCATTTT. Protein sequence: CASSQGAAQPQHF. The chain joins TRBV7-9 to TRBJ1-5, with 8 bases lining up with TRBD1. Germline lookup yields CDR1 SEHNR and CDR2 FQNEAQ (reference sequence). The CDR3 contains 13 residues. Trimming took 5 bases from V and 7 from J; bases not matched to a gene: 4.

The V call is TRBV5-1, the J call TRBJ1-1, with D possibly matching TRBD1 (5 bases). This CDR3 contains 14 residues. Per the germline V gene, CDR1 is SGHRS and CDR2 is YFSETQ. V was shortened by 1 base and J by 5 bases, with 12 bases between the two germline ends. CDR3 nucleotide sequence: TGCGCCAGCAGCTTGTCCGGGGCGGGGACTGAAGCTTTCTTT. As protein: CASSLSGAGTEAFF.

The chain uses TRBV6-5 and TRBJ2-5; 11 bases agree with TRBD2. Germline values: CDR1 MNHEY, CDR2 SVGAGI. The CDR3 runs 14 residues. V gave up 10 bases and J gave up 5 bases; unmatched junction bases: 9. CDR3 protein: CATMERLAGETQYF. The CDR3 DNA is TGTGCCACGATGGAAAGACTAGCGGGGGAGACCCAGTACTTC.

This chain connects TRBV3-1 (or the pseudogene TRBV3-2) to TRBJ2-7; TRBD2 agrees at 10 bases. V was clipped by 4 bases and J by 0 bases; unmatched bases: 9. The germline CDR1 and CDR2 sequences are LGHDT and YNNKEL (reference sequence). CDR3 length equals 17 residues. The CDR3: CASSRVAGGRYSYEQYF. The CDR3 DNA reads TGTGCCAGCAGCCGCGTAGCGGGGGGACGTTACTCCTACGAGCAGTACTTC.

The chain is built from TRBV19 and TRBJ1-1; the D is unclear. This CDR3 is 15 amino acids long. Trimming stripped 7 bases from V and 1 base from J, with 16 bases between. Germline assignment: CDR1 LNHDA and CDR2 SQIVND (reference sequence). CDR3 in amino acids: CASNKVGVGNTEAFF. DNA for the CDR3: TGTGCCAGTAATAAGGTGGGAGTCGGGAACACTGAAGCTTTCTTT.

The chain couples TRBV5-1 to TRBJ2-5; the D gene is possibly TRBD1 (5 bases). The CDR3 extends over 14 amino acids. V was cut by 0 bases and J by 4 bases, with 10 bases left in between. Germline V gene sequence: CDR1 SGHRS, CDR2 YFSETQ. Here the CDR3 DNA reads TGCGCCAGCAGCTTGGGGACAAGGGGAGAGACCCAGTACTTC. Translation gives CASSLGTRGETQYF.

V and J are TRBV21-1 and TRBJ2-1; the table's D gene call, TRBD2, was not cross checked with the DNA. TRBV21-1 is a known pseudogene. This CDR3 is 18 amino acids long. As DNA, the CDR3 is TGTGCCAGCAGCTCCATTGGGGCTAGCGGGAAGTCCCCTCATGAGCAGTTCTTC. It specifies CASSSIGASGKSPHEQFF.

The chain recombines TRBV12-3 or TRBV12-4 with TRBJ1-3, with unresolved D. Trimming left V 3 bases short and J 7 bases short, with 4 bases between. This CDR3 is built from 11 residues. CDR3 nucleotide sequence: TGTGCCAGCAGTTTTCTGAACACCATATATTTT. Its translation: CASSFLNTIYF.

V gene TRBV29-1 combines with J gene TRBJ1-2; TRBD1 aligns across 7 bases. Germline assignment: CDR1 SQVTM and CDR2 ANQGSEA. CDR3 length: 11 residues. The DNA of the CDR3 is TGCAGTACCGACAGGGTATATGGCTACACCTTC. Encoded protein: CSTDRVYGYTF.

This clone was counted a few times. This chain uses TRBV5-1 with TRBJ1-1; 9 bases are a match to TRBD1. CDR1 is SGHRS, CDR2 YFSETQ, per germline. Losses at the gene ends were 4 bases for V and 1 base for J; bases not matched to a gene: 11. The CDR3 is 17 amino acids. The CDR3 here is CASSTQGQGYSNTEAFF. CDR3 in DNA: TGCGCCAGCAGCACACAAGGACAGGGGTATTCGAACACTGAAGCTTTCTTT.

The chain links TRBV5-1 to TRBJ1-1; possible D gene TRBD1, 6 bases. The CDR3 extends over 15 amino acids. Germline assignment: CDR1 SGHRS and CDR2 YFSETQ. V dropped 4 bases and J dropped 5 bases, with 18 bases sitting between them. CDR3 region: CASSGKQGVPTEAFF. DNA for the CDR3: TGCGCCAGCAGCGGGAAACAGGGTGTCCCGACTGAAGCTTTCTTT.

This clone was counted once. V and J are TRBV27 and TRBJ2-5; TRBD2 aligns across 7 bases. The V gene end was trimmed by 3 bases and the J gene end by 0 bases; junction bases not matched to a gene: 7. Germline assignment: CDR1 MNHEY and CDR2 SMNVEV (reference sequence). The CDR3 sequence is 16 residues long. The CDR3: CASSFVAGRYQETQYF. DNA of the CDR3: TGTGCCAGCAGTTTTGTAGCGGGTCGGTACCAAGAGACCCAGTACTTC.

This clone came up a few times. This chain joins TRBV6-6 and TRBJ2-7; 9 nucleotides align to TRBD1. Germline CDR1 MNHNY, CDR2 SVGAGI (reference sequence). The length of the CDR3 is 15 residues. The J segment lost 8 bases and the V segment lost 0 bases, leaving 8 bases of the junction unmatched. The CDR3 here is CASSYSGRTGEKQYF. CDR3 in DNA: TGTGCCAGCAGTTACTCGGGTCGGACAGGGGAGAAGCAGTACTTC.

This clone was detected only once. The CDR3 is CASRFLAGANTEAFF. The CDR3 DNA sequence: TGTGCCAGCAGATTCTTGGCAGGGGCCAACACTGAAGCTTTCTTT. The chain links TRBV27 to TRBJ1-1, with a weak D call TRBD1 (6 bases). V was trimmed by 6 bases and J by 2 bases, leaving 16 bases between them. The CDR3 runs 15 residues. The germline gives CDR1 MNHEY, CDR2 SMNVEV (reference sequence).

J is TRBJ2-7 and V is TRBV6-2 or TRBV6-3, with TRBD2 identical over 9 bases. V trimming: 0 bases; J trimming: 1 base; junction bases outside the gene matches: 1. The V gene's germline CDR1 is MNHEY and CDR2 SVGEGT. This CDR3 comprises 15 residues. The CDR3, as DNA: TGTGCCAGCAGTTACTCGCTAGCGGGGTCCTACGAGCAGTACTTC. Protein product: CASSYSLAGSYEQYF.